This record concerns one T cell receptor (beta chain) sequence. This PCR relied on a set of 60 Vbeta primers and 13 Jbeta primers. Only in-frame clones appear in the TCRdb table, and some are missing; sequencing was by immunoSEQ multiplex PCR. This sample has about 100,000 clones, with roughly 80% found just once. This sample was included in a study of cytomegalovirus exposure and HLA in healthy donors. Germline-derived CDR1 and CDR2 are SGHRS and YFSETQ. This CDR3 is 15 amino acids long. Trimming took 7 bases from V and 4 from J; bases not matched to a gene: 10. This rearrangement joins TRBV5-1 to TRBJ2-2, with 7 bases that match TRBD1. This clonotype was sampled from a man aged 35 to 55 in good health and CMV-seronegative. The sequenced sample consisted of PBMCs. As DNA, the CDR3 is TGCGCCAGCTCCCGGGACAGAACGGGCACCGGGGAGCTGTTTTTT. This sequence encodes CASSRDRTGTGELFF.